This T cell receptor beta chain appears in the sequencing data of a study of PD-L1 blockade in urothelial cancer. Overall study: Patients with male sex and bladder-origin urothelial cancer accounted for twenty-five of 29 enrolled. Before enrollment, 0 to 3 chemotherapy regimens had been given to patients. A median of approximately 150,000 T cells was found in the blood samples.

The V gene's germline CDR1 is LNHDA and CDR2 SQIVND (reference sequence). The CDR3 loop spans 15 amino acids. V lost 5 bases and J 1 base, leaving 12 bases between the germline ends. Produced via immunoSEQ multiplex PCR; TCRdb's table is partial and in-frame only. In the table there are approximately 110,000 clones, roughly 90% of which are singletons. The time point: peripheral blood 6 weeks after treatment start. Locally advanced or metastatic urothelial carcinoma was diagnosed in the patients. The TCR comes from a man in his sixties with urothelial cancer. The rearrangement uses TRBV19 and TRBJ1-5; weak D call: TRBD1 (6 bases). The sample consisted of PBMCs, taken around atezolizumab (anti-PD-L1) treatment. In DNA form, the CDR3 reads TGTGCCAGTAGTTCCTTCACAGGGAGCAATCAGCCCCAGCATTTT. This encodes CASSSFTGSNQPQHF. The full variable domain, in which reference TRBV19 and TRBJ1-5 provide the parts outside the CDR3, is DGGITQSPKYLFRKEGQNVTLSCEQNLNHDAMYWYRQDPGQGLRLIYYSQIVNDFQKGDIAEGYSVSREKKESFPLTVTSAQKNPTAFYLCASSSFTGSNQPQHFGDGTRLSIL.